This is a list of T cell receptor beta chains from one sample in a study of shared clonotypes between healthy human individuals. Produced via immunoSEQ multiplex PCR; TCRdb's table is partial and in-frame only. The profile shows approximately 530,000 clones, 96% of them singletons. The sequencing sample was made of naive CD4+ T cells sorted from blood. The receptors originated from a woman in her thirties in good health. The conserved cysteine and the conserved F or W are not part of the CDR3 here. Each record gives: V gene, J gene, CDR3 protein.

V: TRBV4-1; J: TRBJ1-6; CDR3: ASSQGTLGADSPLH
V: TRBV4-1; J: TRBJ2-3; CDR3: ASSHLPLAEYTDTQY
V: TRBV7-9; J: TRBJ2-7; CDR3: ASSLTGGEGEQY
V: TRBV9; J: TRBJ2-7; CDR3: ASSAPGLATEQY
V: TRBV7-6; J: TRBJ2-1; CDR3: ASSLVGLPLSSYNEQF
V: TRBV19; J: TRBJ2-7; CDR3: ASSLIAGLTYEQY
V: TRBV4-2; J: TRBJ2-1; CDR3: ASSLTAGLTDEQF
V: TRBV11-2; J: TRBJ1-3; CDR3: ASSRNQGQGASGNTIY
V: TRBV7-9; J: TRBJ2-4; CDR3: ASSPHPTGLNIQY
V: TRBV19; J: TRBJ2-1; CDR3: ASSSEGGPLISYNEQF
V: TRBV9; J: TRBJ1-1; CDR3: ASKGSGNTEAF
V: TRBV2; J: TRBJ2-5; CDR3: ASTSDNQETQY
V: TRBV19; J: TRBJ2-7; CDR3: ASSLWTGSYEQY
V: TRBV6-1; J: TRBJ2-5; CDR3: ASTPYQETQY
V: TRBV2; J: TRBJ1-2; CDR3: ASREGNSWVADYGYT
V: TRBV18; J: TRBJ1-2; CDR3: ASSPPGEVRQTTNSGYT
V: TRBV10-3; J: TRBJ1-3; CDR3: AARETGNTIY
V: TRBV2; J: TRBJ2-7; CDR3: ASSKEMLNSYEQY
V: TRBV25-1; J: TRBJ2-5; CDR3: ASSEQWHGQETQY
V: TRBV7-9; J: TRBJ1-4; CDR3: ASSSEGFEKLF
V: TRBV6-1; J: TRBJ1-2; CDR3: ASRKQGAYGYT
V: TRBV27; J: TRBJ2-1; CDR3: ASSFGPLYNEQF
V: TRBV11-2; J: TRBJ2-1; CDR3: ASSLVYLLGEQF
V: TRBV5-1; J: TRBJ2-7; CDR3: ASSWGTGAYEQY
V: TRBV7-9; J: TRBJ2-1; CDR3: ASSLLAGVYNEQF
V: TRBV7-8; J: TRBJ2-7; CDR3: ASSKRLPRNSYEQY
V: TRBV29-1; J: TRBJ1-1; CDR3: SVTGQNLNTEAF
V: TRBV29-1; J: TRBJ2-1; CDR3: SVHLARTSGRPSQF